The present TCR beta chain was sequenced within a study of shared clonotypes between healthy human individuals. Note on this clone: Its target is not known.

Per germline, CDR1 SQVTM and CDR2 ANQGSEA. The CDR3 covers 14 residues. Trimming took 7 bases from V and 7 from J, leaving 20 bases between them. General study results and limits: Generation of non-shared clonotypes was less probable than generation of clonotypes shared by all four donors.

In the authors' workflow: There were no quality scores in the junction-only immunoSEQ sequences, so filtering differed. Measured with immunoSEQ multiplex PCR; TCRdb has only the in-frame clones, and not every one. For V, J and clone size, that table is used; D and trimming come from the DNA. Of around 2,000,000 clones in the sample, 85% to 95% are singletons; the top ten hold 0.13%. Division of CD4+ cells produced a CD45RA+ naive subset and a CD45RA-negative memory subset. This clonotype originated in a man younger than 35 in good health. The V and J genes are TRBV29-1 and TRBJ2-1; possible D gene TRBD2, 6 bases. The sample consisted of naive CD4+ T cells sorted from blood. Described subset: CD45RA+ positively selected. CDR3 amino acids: CSAVTSYKRNEQFF. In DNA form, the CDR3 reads TGCAGCGCAGTTACTAGCTACAAACGTAATGAGCAGTTCTTC.